This T cell receptor (beta chain) derives from a study of blood T cell repertoires in COVID-19. On the study more broadly: The United States, Italy and Spain supplied acute and convalescent COVID-19 samples. T cells, B-cell-depleted T cells, or PBMCs supplied cDNA or gDNA.

Germline V lookup: CDR1 WNHNN, CDR2 SYGVQD (reference sequence). V shed 6 bases, J shed 5 bases, and the junction held 10 bases outside the gene matches. The CDR3 length is 15 residues. Study processing details: The assay estimated nucleated cells by amplifying reference gene primers. The method was immunoSEQ multiplex PCR; TCRdb's version includes in-frame clones alone and lacks a portion of them. V and J calls and clone size are those listed in that table; D and trimming were worked out from the DNA. The sample holds fewer than 45,000 clones, 80% seen once. As concerns this clone: The same CDR3 arises from other DNA sequences in this sample as well.

This chain connects TRBV10-1 to TRBJ1-1; 9 bases agree with TRBD1. This sequence originates from a man between 65 and 79 years old with acute or convalescent COVID-19. The specimen was peripheral blood. The CDR3 here is CASSELRQGGTEAFF. In DNA, the CDR3 is TGCGCCAGCAGCGAGCTACGACAGGGGGGTACTGAAGCTTTCTTT.